This T cell receptor (beta chain) was observed in a study of post-analysis software for immune sequencing data. Study findings and constraints: There were roughly 5 TRBV segments more frequent in patients than controls, and TRBV5-6, TRBV5-1 and TRBV20-1 were among them.

In the case of this clonotype: What it binds is unknown.

CDR1 SGHTA and CDR2 FQGTGA come from the germline V gene. V lost 7 bases and J lost 0, with 10 bases in between. This CDR3 has 14 amino acids. cDNA libraries of TCR beta carried unique molecular identifiers. In TCRdb, the PCR reads were re-called with MiXCR into one record per CDR3 protein. This sample has hundreds of thousands of distinct CDR3 sequences, with under 55% found just once. The sequencing sample was made of blood. The V call is TRBV7-3, the J call TRBJ2-4; D remains unclear. The clonotype was recovered from a girl aged 5-17 years with multiple sclerosis. Written as DNA, the CDR3 is TGTGCCAGCAACACAGTTTTAGCCAAAAACATTCAGTACTTC. Translating it yields CASNTVLAKNIQYF.